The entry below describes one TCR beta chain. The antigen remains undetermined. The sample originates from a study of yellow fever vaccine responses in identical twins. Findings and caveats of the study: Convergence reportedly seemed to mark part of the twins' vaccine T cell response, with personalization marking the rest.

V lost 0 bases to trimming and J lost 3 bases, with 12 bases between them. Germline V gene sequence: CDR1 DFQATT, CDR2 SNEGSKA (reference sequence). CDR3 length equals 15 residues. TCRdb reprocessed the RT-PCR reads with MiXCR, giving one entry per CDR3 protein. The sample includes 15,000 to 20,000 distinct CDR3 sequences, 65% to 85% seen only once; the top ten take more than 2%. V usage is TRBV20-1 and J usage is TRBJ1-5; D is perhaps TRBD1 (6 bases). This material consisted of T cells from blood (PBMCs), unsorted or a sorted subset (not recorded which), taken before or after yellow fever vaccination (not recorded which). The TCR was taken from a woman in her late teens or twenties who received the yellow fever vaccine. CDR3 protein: CSARDYRADNQPQHF. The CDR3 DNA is TGCAGTGCTAGAGATTACAGGGCTGACAATCAGCCCCAGCATTTT.